One sample yielded the 15 T cell receptor beta chains listed below, sequenced in a study of OX40 agonist ivuxolimab in advanced cancers. The repertoire was sequenced with immunoSEQ multiplex PCR; TCRdb's copy has only in-frame clones and lacks some. The data contain 120,000 or so clones, more than 70% of them singletons. Sequencing used CD4+ or CD8+ T cells sorted from blood, obtained in a trial of the OX40 agonist ivuxolimab. These receptors were obtained from an adult with an advanced solid tumor such as melanoma, head and neck, liver or kidney cancer.

This chain joins TRBV30 and TRBJ1-6, with a possible D match to TRBD1 (5 bases). Germline CDR1 is GTSNPN and CDR2 is SVGIG (reference sequence). Deletions cut 1 base from V and 10 bases from J, with 11 bases between. CDR3 length: 13 residues. CDR3 sequence reads: CAWSERGYSPLHF. The DNA for the CDR3 is TGTGCCTGGAGTGAGAGGGGATACTCACCCCTCCACTTT.

This chain connects TRBV2 to TRBJ2-7; the D gene is possibly TRBD2 (6 bases). Germline V lookup: CDR1 SNHLY, CDR2 FYNNEI. Between the trimmed V and J ends, which lost 7 bases and 2 bases, there was a span of 12 bases. The CDR3 is 13 residues long. For the CDR3, the DNA is TGTGCCAGCACATGGGACTTGCCCTACGAGCAGTACTTC. This sequence encodes CASTWDLPYEQYF.

V gene TRBV4-3 combines with J gene TRBJ2-5; the match to TRBD1 covers 12 bases. The CDR3 totals 15 residues. V shed 2 bases and J 6 bases; nucleotides not matched to a gene: 4. Looked up from germline, CDR1 is LGHNA and CDR2 is YSLEER. CDR3 in amino acids: CASSQSGQGAKTQYF. DNA of the CDR3: TGCGCCAGCAGCCAATCGGGACAGGGGGCCAAGACCCAGTACTTC.

The chain joins TRBV7-2 to TRBJ1-1, with 7 nucleotides matching TRBD1. J lost 1 base, V lost 5 bases, and 4 bases had no gene match. CDR1 and CDR2 (germline): SGHTA, FQGNSA. The length of the CDR3 is 14 residues. CDR3 bases: TGTGCCAGCAGCCTCGACAGGGAGAACACTGAAGCTTTCTTT. The encoded protein is CASSLDRENTEAFF.

The chain joins TRBV19 to TRBJ1-5, with TRBD1 matching 9 bases. Germline CDR1 and CDR2: LNHDA and SQIVND (reference sequence). The J segment lost 1 base and the V segment lost 3 bases, leaving 7 bases of the junction unmatched. The CDR3 has 17 amino acids. CDR3 loop: CASSIPQGAMSNQPQHF. The DNA for the CDR3 is TGTGCCAGTAGTATTCCACAGGGGGCAATGAGCAATCAGCCCCAGCATTTT.

The genes are TRBV10-3 and TRBJ1-1, with D unclear. V lost 8 bases to trimming and J lost 7 bases, with 14 bases between them. The CDR3 consists of 12 residues. Germline CDR1 ENHRY, CDR2 SYGVKD. CDR3 in DNA: TGTGCCATCTCTCCGGCAGTGGGTGAAGCTTTCTTT. The encoded protein is CAISPAVGEAFF.

The chain carries TRBV7-2 and TRBJ2-5, with D possibly called TRBD1 or TRBD2 (5 bases each). V was cut by 5 bases and J by 9 bases, with 13 bases left in between. Germline CDR1 reads SGHTA; CDR2 reads FQGNSA. This CDR3 is built from 12 residues. CDR3 sequence reads: CASSRDRGAQYF. Here the CDR3 DNA reads TGTGCCAGCAGCCGGGATAGGGGAGCCCAGTACTTC.

J is TRBJ1-3 and V is TRBV5-1; TRBD1 matches 9 bases. Trimming cost V 3 bases and J 2 bases; bases outside gene matches: 6. CDR3 length: 16 amino acids. CDR1 is SGHRS, CDR2 YFSETQ, per germline. The CDR3 is CASSWDRDFTGNTIYF. Here the CDR3 DNA reads TGCGCCAGCAGCTGGGACAGGGATTTCACTGGAAACACCATATATTTT.

The chain uses TRBV15 and TRBJ2-7, with D tentatively TRBD2 (6 bases). CDR3 length: 13 residues. Trimming shortened V by 4 bases and J by 4 bases, and 11 bases separated the two germline ends. Per germline, CDR1 LNHNV and CDR2 YYDKDF (reference sequence). The CDR3 bases are TGTGCCACCAGCATTTCCGGGGGTTACGAGCAGTACTTC. Protein: CATSISGGYEQYF.

This chain connects TRBV5-1 to TRBJ2-3, with TRBD1 matching over 7 bases. The V and J ends lost 4 bases and 3 bases, in that order; junction bases with no gene match: 5. CDR3 size: 14 residues. The germline V gene encodes CDR1 SGHRS and CDR2 YFSETQ. As DNA, the CDR3 is TGCGCCAGCAGCCCGACAGGGATAACAGATACGCAGTATTTT. This translates into CASSPTGITDTQYF.

V usage is TRBV2 and J usage is TRBJ2-7, with a weak D call TRBD1 (5 bases). Germline lookup yields CDR1 SNHLY and CDR2 FYNNEI. This CDR3 comprises 14 residues. V lost 4 bases, J lost 2 bases, and 12 bases lay in between. The CDR3 DNA reads as TGTGCCAGCAGTGGGCAGGGTAGGACCTACGAGCAGTACTTC. Residues: CASSGQGRTYEQYF.

The V gene is TRBV28, the J gene TRBJ2-7, with 9 bases fitting TRBD2. CDR3 length: 15 residues. Germline-derived CDR1 and CDR2 are MDHEN and SYDVKM. V dropped 5 bases and J dropped 4; count of bases not matched to a gene: 9. As DNA, the CDR3 is TGTGCCAGCAGTCGGGACGCGGGAGGGCAATACGAGCAGTACTTC. Its protein product is CASSRDAGGQYEQYF. Supplemented by reference TRBV28 and TRBJ2-7, the full variable domain reads DVKVTQSSRYLVKRTGEKVFLECVQDMDHENMFWYRQDPGLGLRLIYFSYDVKMKEKGDIPEGYSVSREKKERFSLILESASTNQTSMYLCASSRDAGGQYEQYFGPGTRLTVT.

The gene calls are TRBV7-2 and TRBJ2-1, with unresolved D. The germline gives CDR1 SGHTA, CDR2 FQGNSA. This CDR3 is 17 amino acids long. V was shortened by 6 bases and J by 0 bases, with 18 bases between the two germline ends. In nucleotides, the CDR3 is TGTGCCAGCAGTCTTACATTGGGGTTAGGCTCCTACAATGAGCAGTTCTTC. Protein: CASSLTLGLGSYNEQFF.

The chain uses TRBV28 and TRBJ2-2; D might be TRBD1 (6 bases). The germline V gene encodes CDR1 MDHEN and CDR2 SYDVKM. Trimming removed 7 bases at V and 2 bases at J, with 11 bases between. The CDR3 is made up of 14 amino acids. The CDR3 DNA is TGTGCCAGCACCGGGACATCTAACACCGGGGAGCTGTTTTTT. It specifies CASTGTSNTGELFF.

A remark on this clone: Other DNA sequences within the sample encode an identical CDR3. The CDR3 loop is CASSLSLGVGGYTF. CDR3 sequence (DNA): TGTGCCAGCAGTTTATCGTTGGGGGTAGGCGGCTACACCTTC. The chain has TRBV27 and TRBJ1-2; maybe TRBD1 (5 bases). V was trimmed by 0 bases and J by 8 bases, leaving 13 bases between them. This CDR3 spans 14 amino acids. The germline V gene has CDR1 MNHEY and CDR2 SMNVEV (reference sequence).